This T cell receptor beta chain was identified in a study of T cells expressing NK-cell markers. Study at large: Seven sequenced donors out of eight were HCMV-seropositive, one seronegative.

TCRdb reprocessed the 5' RACE reads and reports one entry per CDR3 protein, with no DNA. Its listing shows 350,000 to 500,000 distinct CDR3 sequences. The TCR sequence derives from a woman aged 18 to 75 in good health. Sequenced material: blood T cells: a sorted CD56 or NKG2C T cell subset, CD4+ or CD8+ T cells, or bulk PBMC T cells (not recorded which).

The CDR3 sequence is CSARDWASGRMDTQYF. The chain combines TRBV20-1 with TRBJ2-3; lacking DNA, the TRBD2 call made by TCRdb goes unchecked. Germline CDR1 DFQATT, CDR2 SNEGSKA (reference sequence). CDR3 length equals 16 residues.